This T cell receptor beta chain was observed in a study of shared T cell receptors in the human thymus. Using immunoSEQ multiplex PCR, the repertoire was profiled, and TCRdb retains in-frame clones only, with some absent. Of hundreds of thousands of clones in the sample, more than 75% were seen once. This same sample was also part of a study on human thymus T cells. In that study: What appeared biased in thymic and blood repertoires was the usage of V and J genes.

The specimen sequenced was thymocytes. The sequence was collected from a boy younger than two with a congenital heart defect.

CDR3 region: CASSLKEYGSYEQYF. The CDR3 bases are TGTGCCAGCAGTTTAAAAGAATACGGCTCCTACGAGCAGTACTTC. This chain uses TRBV27 with TRBJ2-7, with D unresolved. Germline lookup yields CDR1 MNHEY and CDR2 SMNVEV (reference sequence). V lost 2 bases, J lost 0 bases, and 11 bases lay in between. This CDR3 is built from 15 residues.